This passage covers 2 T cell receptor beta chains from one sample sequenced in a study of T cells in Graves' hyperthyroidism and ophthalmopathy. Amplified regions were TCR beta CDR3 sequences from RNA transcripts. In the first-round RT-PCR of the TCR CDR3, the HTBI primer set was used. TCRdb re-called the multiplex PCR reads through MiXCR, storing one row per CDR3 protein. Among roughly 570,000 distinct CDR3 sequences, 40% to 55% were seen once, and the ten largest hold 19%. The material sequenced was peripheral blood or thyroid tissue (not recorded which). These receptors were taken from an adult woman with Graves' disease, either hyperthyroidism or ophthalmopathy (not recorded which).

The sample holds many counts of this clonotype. CDR3 residues: CASSTRERSTTGELFF. The CDR3 DNA follows: TGTGCCAGCAGCACGCGGGAGCGGAGTACCACCGGGGAGCTGTTTTTT. The rearrangement uses TRBV11-2 and TRBJ2-2, with 7 bases matching TRBD2. Germline V gene data show CDR1 as SGHAT and CDR2 as FQNNGV. The V segment lost 5 bases and the J segment 4 bases; nucleotides outside the gene matches: 10. There are 16 residues in the CDR3.

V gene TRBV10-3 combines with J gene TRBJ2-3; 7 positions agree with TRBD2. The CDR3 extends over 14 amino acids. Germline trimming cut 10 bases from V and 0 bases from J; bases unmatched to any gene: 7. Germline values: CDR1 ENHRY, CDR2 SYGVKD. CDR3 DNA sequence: TGTGCCAGCCACGCGGGAGCGAGCACAGATACGCAGTATTTT. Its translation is CASHAGASTDTQYF.